This passage covers 2 T cell receptor beta chains from one sample sequenced in a study of blood T cell repertoires in COVID-19. This table comes from immunoSEQ multiplex PCR, and its TCRdb copy is limited to in-frame clones, with some not included. The sample includes about 110,000 clones, around nine tenths seen only once; the top ten take 8% to 9.5%. The specimen was peripheral blood. All receptors derive from a woman aged 70-85 years who had recovered from COVID-19.

The rearrangement joins TRBV4-2 to TRBJ2-1; the match to TRBD2 covers 15 bases. The CDR3 consists of 18 residues. CDR1 is LGHNA, CDR2 YNFKEQ, per germline. The ends lost 4 bases at V and 9 bases at J; junction bases unmatched: 13. The CDR3 region has the DNA TGTGCCAGCAGCCCCTATCGGAGGACTAGCGGGGGGGCCCCTGAGCAGTTCTTC. Encoded protein: CASSPYRRTSGGAPEQFF.

This clone was seen only once. The rearrangement uses TRBV20-1 and TRBJ1-6; a possible D gene is TRBD1 (5 bases). Germline CDR1 is DFQATT and CDR2 is SNEGSKA (reference sequence). The CDR3 loop spans 11 amino acids. V was trimmed by 6 bases and J by 11 bases, leaving 11 bases between them. The CDR3 coding sequence is TGCAGTGCCCAGGGCGACGCACCCCTCCACTTT. It yields the protein CSAQGDAPLHF.